Following are 29 T cell receptor beta chains from one sample sequenced in a study of OX40 agonist ivuxolimab in advanced cancers. The assay was immunoSEQ multiplex PCR, and TCRdb's table has in-frame clones only and misses some. The top ten hold approximately 4.1% of the sample, which has about 50,000 clones, roughly 80% seen once. This specimen consisted of CD4+ or CD8+ T cells sorted from blood, obtained in a trial of the OX40 agonist ivuxolimab. These receptors all come from an adult with an advanced solid tumor such as melanoma, head and neck, liver or kidney cancer.

CDR3 bases: TGTGCCAGCAGCACCACGGTGGGGCCTAGACTGACAGCTTTCTTT. Translating it yields CASSTTVGPRLTAFF. V is TRBV11-2 and J is TRBJ1-1, with D maybe TRBD1 (5 bases). The V gene lost 5 bases and the J gene lost 10 bases, with 23 bases spanning the gap. Germline CDR1 is SGHAT and CDR2 is FQNNGV. CDR3 length: 15 amino acids.

The chain recombines TRBV10-3 with TRBJ2-1; D is possibly TRBD1 (8 bases). Germline V gives CDR1 ENHRY, CDR2 SYGVKD. V was clipped by 4 bases and J by 7 bases, with 20 bases between them. This CDR3 is built from 16 residues. CDR3 nucleotide sequence: TGTGCCATCAGTGGGGGGGGCGGACAGGGTCAAAATGAGCAGTTCTTC. Translated, it gives CAISGGGGQGQNEQFF.

The chain employs TRBV19 and TRBJ2-2; a weak D match, TRBD2 (5 bases). With 6 bases removed from V and 1 base from J, the gap between germline ends came to 6 bases. The CDR3 loop spans 13 amino acids. Germline loops: CDR1 LNHDA, CDR2 SQIVND (reference sequence). CDR3 sequence: CASSGGNTGELFF. Here the CDR3 DNA reads TGTGCCAGTAGCGGAGGGAACACCGGGGAGCTGTTTTTT.

This clone came up once. The rearrangement joins TRBV7-2 to TRBJ2-7; tentative D call: TRBD2 (5 bases). The germline V and J ends were trimmed by 1 base and 1 base, with 17 bases remaining between them. The CDR3 is 17 residues long. Germline CDR1 is SGHTA and CDR2 is FQGNSA. The CDR3 nucleotides are TGTGCCAGCAGCTTAGGTGTCTTGGGGTCGGGGTCCTACGAGCAGTACTTC. Translation gives CASSLGVLGSGSYEQYF.

CDR3 sequence: CASSSTGVPTHSGANVLTF. The CDR3 DNA sequence: TGTGCCAGCTCATCGACAGGGGTCCCAACCCACTCTGGGGCCAACGTCCTGACTTTC. The V and J genes are TRBV18 and TRBJ2-6; TRBD1 agrees at 8 bases. Germline V gives CDR1 KGHSH, CDR2 LQKENI. The CDR3 is 19 amino acids. Germline trimming cut 5 bases from V and 0 bases from J; bases unmatched to any gene: 12.

The chain joins TRBV7-2 to TRBJ1-6; D remains ambiguous. In germline, CDR1 is SGHTA, CDR2 FQGNSA. Trimming took 2 bases from V and 4 from J, leaving 18 bases between them. The CDR3 has 18 amino acids. In nucleotides, the CDR3 is TGTGCCAGCAGCTTATCACCACAGAAGTTCATTTATAATTCACCCCTCCACTTT. Protein product: CASSLSPQKFIYNSPLHF.

This clone was found many times. The J gene is TRBJ1-6, the V gene TRBV2; D is ambiguous. The CDR3 sequence is 13 residues long. V gave up 8 bases and J gave up 9 bases, with 14 bases separating them. Germline lookup yields CDR1 SNHLY and CDR2 FYNNEI. CDR3 region: CASVKGEGSPLHF. CDR3 bases: TGTGCCAGCGTGAAGGGTGAAGGTTCACCCCTCCACTTT.

V gene TRBV11-2 combines with J gene TRBJ2-4; D not certain. Trimming stripped 3 bases from V and 6 bases from J, with 9 bases between. This CDR3 region has 13 residues. Germline V gene sequence: CDR1 SGHAT, CDR2 FQNNGV. CDR3 DNA sequence: TGTGCCAGCAGCTTGGCAGTCCCAAACATTCAGTACTTC. Amino acid sequence: CASSLAVPNIQYF.

The chain carries TRBV18 and TRBJ2-7; the D gene is possibly TRBD1 (5 bases). This CDR3 is built from 13 residues. Germline values: CDR1 KGHSH, CDR2 LQKENI. V was pared by 2 bases and J by 4 bases, with 9 bases between. Here the CDR3 DNA reads TGTGCCAGCTCACCAGCAGGGCCTTACGAGCAGTACTTC. Residues: CASSPAGPYEQYF. Full variable domain (remainder filled in from reference TRBV18 and TRBJ2-7): NAGVMQNPRHLVRRRGQEARLRCSPMKGHSHVYWYRQLPEEGLKFMVYLQKENIIDESGMPKERFSAEFPKEGPSILRIQQVVRGDSAAYFCASSPAGPYEQYFGPGTRLTVT.

The V call is TRBV30, the J call TRBJ1-5, with 8 nucleotides matching TRBD1. V shed 7 bases, J shed 1 base, and the junction held 9 bases outside the gene matches. The CDR3 sequence is 15 residues long. CDR1 and CDR2 (germline): GTSNPN, SVGIG (reference sequence). Here the CDR3 reads CALYRGGESNQPQHF. CDR3 coding DNA: TGTGCCTTATACAGGGGGGGGGAGAGCAATCAGCCCCAGCATTTT.

The rearrangement joins TRBV30 to TRBJ1-2; D is uncertain. Germline CDR1 is GTSNPN and CDR2 is SVGIG (reference sequence). V lost 4 bases and J lost 5, with 11 bases in between. The CDR3 covers 12 residues. Here the CDR3 reads CAWNVGPYGYTF. The CDR3, as DNA: TGTGCCTGGAACGTAGGGCCTTATGGCTACACCTTC.

The chain couples TRBV9 to TRBJ2-3; D remains ambiguous. The CDR3 runs 16 residues. With 4 bases removed from V and 2 bases from J, the gap between germline ends came to 17 bases. The germline V gene encodes CDR1 SGDLS and CDR2 YYNGEE. CDR3 residues: CASSPTPATNTDTQYF. The CDR3 region has the DNA TGTGCCAGCAGCCCAACGCCTGCTACCAACACAGATACGCAGTATTTT.

J is TRBJ1-1 and V is TRBV27; no clear D. Trimming took 1 base from V and 1 from J, leaving 10 bases between them. This CDR3 region has 15 residues. Germline CDR1 is MNHEY and CDR2 is SMNVEV (reference sequence). DNA for the CDR3: TGTGCCAGCAGTTTATTTGGGATAGCGAACACTGAAGCTTTCTTT. Protein: CASSLFGIANTEAFF.

This rearrangement joins TRBV19 to TRBJ2-1, with D perhaps TRBD2 (5 bases). V lost 3 bases and J 6 bases, leaving 18 bases between the germline ends. The CDR3 spans 16 residues. Germline CDR1 reads LNHDA; CDR2 reads SQIVND (reference sequence). The CDR3 bases are TGTGCCAGTAGTATGAACCCGGAGACTATTATCAATGAGCAGTTCTTC. Its translation: CASSMNPETIINEQFF.

The CDR3 sequence: CAWSVGGARTSPLHF. The CDR3 coding sequence is TGTGCCTGGAGTGTAGGGGGGGCGCGAACTTCACCCCTCCACTTT. The rearrangement joins TRBV30 to TRBJ1-6; D is perhaps TRBD1 (6 bases). CDR1 and CDR2 (germline): GTSNPN, SVGIG (reference sequence). The ends were cut back, 0 bases at V and 9 bases at J, with 15 bases in the middle. This CDR3 has 15 residues.

The rearrangement uses TRBV6-1 and TRBJ1-1; D is uncertain. The CDR3 length is 12 residues. Germline CDR1 reads MNHNS; CDR2 reads SASEGT. V lost 4 bases and J 1 base, leaving 4 bases between the germline ends. The CDR3 is CASSASNTEAFF. CDR3 nucleotides: TGTGCCAGCAGTGCGTCGAACACTGAAGCTTTCTTT.

The chain has TRBV7-3 and TRBJ2-3; D is possibly TRBD2 (6 bases). Trimming cost V 3 bases and J 3 bases, with 7 bases left between them. The CDR3 covers 13 residues. Germline-derived CDR1 and CDR2 are SGHTA and FQGTGA. CDR3 protein: CASSFSGTDTQYF. The CDR3, as DNA: TGTGCCAGCAGCTTTAGCGGTACAGATACGCAGTATTTT.

The V and J genes are TRBV6-5 and TRBJ2-3; 8 positions agree with TRBD1. The V gene's germline CDR1 is MNHEY and CDR2 SVGAGI. The CDR3 contains 15 residues. The V segment lost 6 bases and the J segment 6 bases; nucleotides outside the gene matches: 11. The DNA of the CDR3 is TGTGCCAGCAGCCGAGGGCAGGGGGCATCTGATACGCAGTATTTT. Encoded protein: CASSRGQGASDTQYF.

For the CDR3, the DNA is TGTGCCAGCAGCTCCTTGGGCAGGGTCGAGACCCAGTACTTC. The encoded protein is CASSSLGRVETQYF. V is TRBV7-2 and J is TRBJ2-5; TRBD1 is a possible D gene (5 bases). The V gene lost 4 bases and the J gene lost 5 bases, with 14 bases spanning the gap. The CDR3 has 14 residues. CDR1 and CDR2 from the germline V gene are SGHTA and FQGNSA.

The J gene is TRBJ1-1, the V gene TRBV6-5; D gene uncertain. Trimming took 8 bases from V and 0 from J, leaving 10 bases between them. Germline CDR1 and CDR2: MNHEY and SVGAGI. The CDR3 totals 13 residues. CDR3 region: CASHMDVNTEAFF. The CDR3 DNA reads TGTGCCAGCCATATGGACGTGAACACTGAAGCTTTCTTT.

The CDR3 region is CASRSGGAAKNIQYF. Written as DNA, the CDR3 is TGTGCCAGCAGAAGCGGGGGGGCCGCCAAAAACATTCAGTACTTC. The chain links TRBV7-2 to TRBJ2-4; 10 positions match TRBD2. V gave up 6 bases and J gave up 1 base; unmatched junction bases: 3. Germline V gene sequence: CDR1 SGHTA, CDR2 FQGNSA. This CDR3 spans 15 amino acids.

The rearrangement links TRBV5-1 to TRBJ2-5; 9 bases line up with TRBD2. Germline values: CDR1 SGHRS, CDR2 YFSETQ. V was clipped by 4 bases and J by 5 bases; unmatched bases: 9. The length of the CDR3 is 15 residues. CDR3 residues: CASSPRAGGPETQYF. CDR3 coding DNA: TGCGCCAGCAGCCCCCGTGCGGGGGGGCCCGAGACCCAGTACTTC.

This clone has a handful of counts. The CDR3 nucleotides are TGTGCCAGCAGTTTAGCGTATTCCTCCTACGAGCAGTACTTC. This encodes CASSLAYSSYEQYF. The V gene is TRBV27, the J gene TRBJ2-7; the D is unclear. V dropped 2 bases and J dropped 0 bases, with 8 bases sitting between them. The CDR3 loop spans 14 amino acids. Germline CDR1 reads MNHEY; CDR2 reads SMNVEV (reference sequence).

This chain links TRBV6-6 with TRBJ1-1; D not resolved. The CDR3 length is 15 residues. Germline CDR1 and CDR2: MNHNY and SVGAGI (reference sequence). Trimming pared 0 bases from V and 2 bases from J, leaving 10 bases between. The CDR3 sequence is CASSYSAPGNTEAFF. CDR3 sequence (DNA): TGTGCCAGCAGTTACTCCGCACCCGGTAACACTGAAGCTTTCTTT.

This chain joins TRBV29-1 and TRBJ2-5, with D unresolved. Trimming pared 8 bases from V and 4 bases from J, leaving 17 bases between. CDR1 is SQVTM, CDR2 ANQGSEA, per germline. The CDR3 length is 13 residues. The CDR3 spells CSSPRSNGETQYF. In DNA, the CDR3 is TGCAGCTCACCCAGGTCGAATGGAGAGACCCAGTACTTC.

CDR3 in amino acids: CASSLMPSDETQYF. CDR3 in DNA: TGTGCCAGCAGCTTAATGCCGTCCGATGAGACCCAGTACTTC. The chain is built from TRBV7-3 and TRBJ2-5; D gene ambiguous. Trimming took 1 base from V and 5 from J, leaving 11 bases between them. From germline, CDR1 is SGHTA and CDR2 FQGTGA. The CDR3 sequence is 14 residues long.

In this sample, this clone turned up a few times. The rearrangement links TRBV7-3 to TRBJ1-1, with TRBD1 matching over 7 bases. The CDR3 totals 17 residues. Germline trimming cut 6 bases from V and 1 base from J; bases unmatched to any gene: 14. Germline lookup yields CDR1 SGHTA and CDR2 FQGTGA. The CDR3 DNA is TGTGCCAGCAGTCGTATGGGGATGGACAGGCGGAACACTGAAGCTTTCTTT. This codes for CASSRMGMDRRNTEAFF.

V is TRBV9 and J is TRBJ1-4, with 7 bases identical to TRBD1. This CDR3 comprises 15 residues. In germline, CDR1 is SGDLS, CDR2 YYNGEE. V shed 3 bases, J shed 4 bases, and the junction held 6 bases outside the gene matches. The CDR3 loop reads CASSEGARSNEKLFF. CDR3 coding DNA: TGTGCCAGCAGCGAGGGGGCGCGGAGTAATGAAAAACTGTTTTTT.

The V call is TRBV5-1, the J call TRBJ2-7, with a weak D call TRBD1 (5 bases). The CDR3 loop spans 14 amino acids. CDR1 and CDR2 from the germline V gene are SGHRS and YFSETQ. Trimming stripped 2 bases from V and 5 bases from J, with 14 bases between. CDR3 region: CASSFTQGRHEQYF. The CDR3 DNA reads TGCGCCAGCAGCTTTACGCAGGGAAGGCACGAGCAGTACTTC.